This is a list of T cell receptor beta chains from one sample in a study of T cells in pancreatic ductal adenocarcinoma. Only in-frame clones appear in the TCRdb table, and some are missing; sequencing was by immunoSEQ multiplex PCR. The data hold over 100,000 clones, with about 95% observed a single time. Sequencing input: PBMCs. These receptors were obtained from a human donor with pancreatic ductal adenocarcinoma. Each CDR3 is given with its conserved first and last residue. Each record gives: CDR3 DNA, CDR3 protein, J gene, clone size, D gene, CDR3 length, V gene. A D gene is named only where the DNA matches it firmly. Rows may omit the clone size; those that give it use once, few, many or a size class.

TGTGCCAGCTCATCCCGGGTCCCCCCCGACGAGCAGTACTTC | CASSSRVPPDEQYF | TRBJ2-7 | NA | NA | 14 | TRBV18
TGCGCCAGCAGCCGGGGGTCTAGCAGTAGCACAGATACGCAGTATTTT | CASSRGSSSSTDTQYF | TRBJ2-3 | once | NA | 16 | TRBV5-1
TGTGCCAGCAGTGTGAGACAGGGGGAAACCTACGAGCAGTACTTC | CASSVRQGETYEQYF | TRBJ2-7 | NA | TRBD1 | 15 | TRBV27
TGCGCCAGCAGCTTGTATGCGGGGTGGGAGACCCAGTACTTC | CASSLYAGWETQYF | TRBJ2-5 | NA | NA | 14 | TRBV5-1
TGCGCCAGCAGCCCCGGATGGGGGGAGATCAATACGCAGTATTTT | CASSPGWGEINTQYF | TRBJ2-3 | NA | NA | 15 | TRBV5-1
TGTGCCTGGAGTGCACAGGGGGCAGGGGAGCAGTACTTC | CAWSAQGAGEQYF | TRBJ2-7 | NA | TRBD1 | 13 | TRBV30
TGTGCCAGCAGACAAACTAGCGGGAAAGAGACCCAGTACTTC | CASRQTSGKETQYF | TRBJ2-5 | NA | TRBD2 | 14 | TRBV7-9
TGCGCCAGCAGCCCAGGGGGCCACTCCTACAATGAGCAGTTCTTC | CASSPGGHSYNEQFF | TRBJ2-1 | NA | TRBD1 | 15 | TRBV5-1
TGTGCCAGCAGTTCCCCCCGCGACAGCGGGTCAGATACGCAGTATTTT | CASSSPRDSGSDTQYF | TRBJ2-3 | NA | NA | 16 | TRBV28
TGTGCCAGCAGACCAACTTGGGAGGGGGAGCTGTTTTTT | CASRPTWEGELFF | TRBJ2-2 | NA | NA | 13 | TRBV7-6
TGTGCCAGCAGCTTAGAAGCAGGTAGCGGGAGTGAGGGTGAGCAGTTCTTC | CASSLEAGSGSEGEQFF | TRBJ2-1 | NA | TRBD2 | 17 | TRBV7-8
TGTGCCAGCAGCTTCGGTCGAGGCGTTTCCTACGAGCAGTACTTC | CASSFGRGVSYEQYF | TRBJ2-7 | NA | NA | 15 | TRBV7-2
TGCAGCGTTAGTGGGACTAGCGATACAGATACGCAGTATTTT | CSVSGTSDTDTQYF | TRBJ2-3 | NA | TRBD2 | 14 | TRBV29-1
TGTGCCAGCAGCGCCCAACCGGGAACAGGGAGTGCGGAGACCCAGTACTTC | CASSAQPGTGSAETQYF | TRBJ2-5 | once | NA | 17 | TRBV9
TGTGCCAGCAGTTTAGGCTCCCCCCCGGGACAGGGATGGGAGACCCAGTACTTC | CASSLGSPPGQGWETQYF | TRBJ2-5 | NA | TRBD1 | 18 | TRBV27
TGTGTCAGAAGCCGCGCTCCGGGGGGCGAGAACACTGAAGCTTTCTTT | CVRSRAPGGENTEAFF | TRBJ1-1 | NA | NA | 16 | TRBV7-5
TGTGCCACTACGAGTTACAGGATCCCAGGAGATCAGCCCCAGCATTTT | CATTSYRIPGDQPQHF | TRBJ1-5 | NA | NA | 16 | TRBV28
TGTGCCAGCAGCCAAGACCCTCAGGGGCTCGACTATGGCTACACCTTC | CASSQDPQGLDYGYTF | TRBJ1-2 | NA | NA | 16 | TRBV4-2
TGTGCCACCAGCAGGGGAGACGAGCAGTACTTC | CATSRGDEQYF | TRBJ2-7 | NA | NA | 11 | TRBV15
TGTGCCAGCAGCAACCCCTTCGCTGGGAGGGAAGACTACGAGCAGTACTTC | CASSNPFAGREDYEQYF | TRBJ2-7 | NA | TRBD2 | 17 | TRBV7-6
TGCGCCAGCAGTGGAGCGGGAGGAGAGACCCAGTACTTC | CASSGAGGETQYF | TRBJ2-5 | NA | TRBD2 | 13 | TRBV10-2
TGTGCCAGCAGCGGGGGCGGGACAGAAGGAAACATTCAGTACTTC | CASSGGGTEGNIQYF | TRBJ2-4 | NA | NA | 15 | TRBV5-4
TGTGCCAGCAGTTACTCCCTCGGTACGGAGACCCAGTACTTC | CASSYSLGTETQYF | TRBJ2-5 | NA | NA | 14 | TRBV6-5